The 5 T cell receptor beta chains below all came from one sample that was sequenced in a study of T cells after yellow fever vaccination. TCRdb reanalysed the 5' RACE reads using MiXCR and keeps one entry per CDR3 protein. The sample records hundreds of thousands of distinct CDR3 sequences, approximately 15% being singletons. The specimen was PBMCs, collected on the day of the yellow fever booster vaccination. The receptors shown here come from a man aged 30-40 years who received the YFV17D yellow fever vaccine.

This clonotype was observed a few times. The V and J genes are TRBV24-1 and TRBJ1-2; D ambiguous. V was trimmed by 5 bases and J by 5 bases, leaving 8 bases between them. The CDR3 has 12 amino acids. Germline V gene lookup returns CDR1 KGHDR and CDR2 SFDVKD. The CDR3 region is CATSAEFYGYTF. Written as DNA, the CDR3 is TGTGCCACCAGTGCGGAGTTTTATGGCTACACCTTC.

The chain joins TRBV6-1 to TRBJ2-1; TRBD2 matches at 10 bases. CDR1 is MNHNS and CDR2 is SASEGT in the germline V gene. The CDR3 spans 13 residues. Trimming removed 8 bases from V and 10 bases from J; junction bases left unmatched: 8. Here the CDR3 DNA reads TGTGCCAGCTACCCTAGCGGGAGCGGGGAGCAGTTCTTC. Protein: CASYPSGSGEQFF.

In its sample, this clonotype was seen many times. The rearrangement links TRBV3-1 to TRBJ2-7; D may be TRBD2 (6 bases). Germline V gives CDR1 LGHDT, CDR2 YNNKEL (reference sequence). The length of the CDR3 is 15 residues. V lost 3 bases, J lost 4 bases, and 16 bases lay in between. Written as DNA, the CDR3 is TGTGCCAGCAGCCAGCACGGGAGAGAATCGTACGAGCAGTACTTC. Translated: CASSQHGRESYEQYF.

This chain connects TRBV7-2 to TRBJ2-1, with 12 bases lining up with TRBD2. The CDR3 covers 16 residues. V trimming: 4 bases; J trimming: 2 bases; junction bases outside the gene matches: 3. Germline V CDR1 and CDR2: SGHTA, FQGNSA. CDR3 amino acids: CASSSRLAGAYNEQFF. In DNA form, the CDR3 reads TGTGCCAGCAGCTCCCGACTAGCGGGAGCCTACAATGAGCAGTTCTTC.

V is TRBV7-2 and J is TRBJ1-6, with D unresolved. There are 14 residues in the CDR3. Trimming left V 2 bases short and J 10 bases short, with 12 bases between. The germline V gene encodes CDR1 SGHTA and CDR2 FQGNSA. CDR3 coding DNA: TGTGCCAGCAGCTTAAGGTTGGAGGACTCACCCCTCCACTTT. Residues: CASSLRLEDSPLHF.